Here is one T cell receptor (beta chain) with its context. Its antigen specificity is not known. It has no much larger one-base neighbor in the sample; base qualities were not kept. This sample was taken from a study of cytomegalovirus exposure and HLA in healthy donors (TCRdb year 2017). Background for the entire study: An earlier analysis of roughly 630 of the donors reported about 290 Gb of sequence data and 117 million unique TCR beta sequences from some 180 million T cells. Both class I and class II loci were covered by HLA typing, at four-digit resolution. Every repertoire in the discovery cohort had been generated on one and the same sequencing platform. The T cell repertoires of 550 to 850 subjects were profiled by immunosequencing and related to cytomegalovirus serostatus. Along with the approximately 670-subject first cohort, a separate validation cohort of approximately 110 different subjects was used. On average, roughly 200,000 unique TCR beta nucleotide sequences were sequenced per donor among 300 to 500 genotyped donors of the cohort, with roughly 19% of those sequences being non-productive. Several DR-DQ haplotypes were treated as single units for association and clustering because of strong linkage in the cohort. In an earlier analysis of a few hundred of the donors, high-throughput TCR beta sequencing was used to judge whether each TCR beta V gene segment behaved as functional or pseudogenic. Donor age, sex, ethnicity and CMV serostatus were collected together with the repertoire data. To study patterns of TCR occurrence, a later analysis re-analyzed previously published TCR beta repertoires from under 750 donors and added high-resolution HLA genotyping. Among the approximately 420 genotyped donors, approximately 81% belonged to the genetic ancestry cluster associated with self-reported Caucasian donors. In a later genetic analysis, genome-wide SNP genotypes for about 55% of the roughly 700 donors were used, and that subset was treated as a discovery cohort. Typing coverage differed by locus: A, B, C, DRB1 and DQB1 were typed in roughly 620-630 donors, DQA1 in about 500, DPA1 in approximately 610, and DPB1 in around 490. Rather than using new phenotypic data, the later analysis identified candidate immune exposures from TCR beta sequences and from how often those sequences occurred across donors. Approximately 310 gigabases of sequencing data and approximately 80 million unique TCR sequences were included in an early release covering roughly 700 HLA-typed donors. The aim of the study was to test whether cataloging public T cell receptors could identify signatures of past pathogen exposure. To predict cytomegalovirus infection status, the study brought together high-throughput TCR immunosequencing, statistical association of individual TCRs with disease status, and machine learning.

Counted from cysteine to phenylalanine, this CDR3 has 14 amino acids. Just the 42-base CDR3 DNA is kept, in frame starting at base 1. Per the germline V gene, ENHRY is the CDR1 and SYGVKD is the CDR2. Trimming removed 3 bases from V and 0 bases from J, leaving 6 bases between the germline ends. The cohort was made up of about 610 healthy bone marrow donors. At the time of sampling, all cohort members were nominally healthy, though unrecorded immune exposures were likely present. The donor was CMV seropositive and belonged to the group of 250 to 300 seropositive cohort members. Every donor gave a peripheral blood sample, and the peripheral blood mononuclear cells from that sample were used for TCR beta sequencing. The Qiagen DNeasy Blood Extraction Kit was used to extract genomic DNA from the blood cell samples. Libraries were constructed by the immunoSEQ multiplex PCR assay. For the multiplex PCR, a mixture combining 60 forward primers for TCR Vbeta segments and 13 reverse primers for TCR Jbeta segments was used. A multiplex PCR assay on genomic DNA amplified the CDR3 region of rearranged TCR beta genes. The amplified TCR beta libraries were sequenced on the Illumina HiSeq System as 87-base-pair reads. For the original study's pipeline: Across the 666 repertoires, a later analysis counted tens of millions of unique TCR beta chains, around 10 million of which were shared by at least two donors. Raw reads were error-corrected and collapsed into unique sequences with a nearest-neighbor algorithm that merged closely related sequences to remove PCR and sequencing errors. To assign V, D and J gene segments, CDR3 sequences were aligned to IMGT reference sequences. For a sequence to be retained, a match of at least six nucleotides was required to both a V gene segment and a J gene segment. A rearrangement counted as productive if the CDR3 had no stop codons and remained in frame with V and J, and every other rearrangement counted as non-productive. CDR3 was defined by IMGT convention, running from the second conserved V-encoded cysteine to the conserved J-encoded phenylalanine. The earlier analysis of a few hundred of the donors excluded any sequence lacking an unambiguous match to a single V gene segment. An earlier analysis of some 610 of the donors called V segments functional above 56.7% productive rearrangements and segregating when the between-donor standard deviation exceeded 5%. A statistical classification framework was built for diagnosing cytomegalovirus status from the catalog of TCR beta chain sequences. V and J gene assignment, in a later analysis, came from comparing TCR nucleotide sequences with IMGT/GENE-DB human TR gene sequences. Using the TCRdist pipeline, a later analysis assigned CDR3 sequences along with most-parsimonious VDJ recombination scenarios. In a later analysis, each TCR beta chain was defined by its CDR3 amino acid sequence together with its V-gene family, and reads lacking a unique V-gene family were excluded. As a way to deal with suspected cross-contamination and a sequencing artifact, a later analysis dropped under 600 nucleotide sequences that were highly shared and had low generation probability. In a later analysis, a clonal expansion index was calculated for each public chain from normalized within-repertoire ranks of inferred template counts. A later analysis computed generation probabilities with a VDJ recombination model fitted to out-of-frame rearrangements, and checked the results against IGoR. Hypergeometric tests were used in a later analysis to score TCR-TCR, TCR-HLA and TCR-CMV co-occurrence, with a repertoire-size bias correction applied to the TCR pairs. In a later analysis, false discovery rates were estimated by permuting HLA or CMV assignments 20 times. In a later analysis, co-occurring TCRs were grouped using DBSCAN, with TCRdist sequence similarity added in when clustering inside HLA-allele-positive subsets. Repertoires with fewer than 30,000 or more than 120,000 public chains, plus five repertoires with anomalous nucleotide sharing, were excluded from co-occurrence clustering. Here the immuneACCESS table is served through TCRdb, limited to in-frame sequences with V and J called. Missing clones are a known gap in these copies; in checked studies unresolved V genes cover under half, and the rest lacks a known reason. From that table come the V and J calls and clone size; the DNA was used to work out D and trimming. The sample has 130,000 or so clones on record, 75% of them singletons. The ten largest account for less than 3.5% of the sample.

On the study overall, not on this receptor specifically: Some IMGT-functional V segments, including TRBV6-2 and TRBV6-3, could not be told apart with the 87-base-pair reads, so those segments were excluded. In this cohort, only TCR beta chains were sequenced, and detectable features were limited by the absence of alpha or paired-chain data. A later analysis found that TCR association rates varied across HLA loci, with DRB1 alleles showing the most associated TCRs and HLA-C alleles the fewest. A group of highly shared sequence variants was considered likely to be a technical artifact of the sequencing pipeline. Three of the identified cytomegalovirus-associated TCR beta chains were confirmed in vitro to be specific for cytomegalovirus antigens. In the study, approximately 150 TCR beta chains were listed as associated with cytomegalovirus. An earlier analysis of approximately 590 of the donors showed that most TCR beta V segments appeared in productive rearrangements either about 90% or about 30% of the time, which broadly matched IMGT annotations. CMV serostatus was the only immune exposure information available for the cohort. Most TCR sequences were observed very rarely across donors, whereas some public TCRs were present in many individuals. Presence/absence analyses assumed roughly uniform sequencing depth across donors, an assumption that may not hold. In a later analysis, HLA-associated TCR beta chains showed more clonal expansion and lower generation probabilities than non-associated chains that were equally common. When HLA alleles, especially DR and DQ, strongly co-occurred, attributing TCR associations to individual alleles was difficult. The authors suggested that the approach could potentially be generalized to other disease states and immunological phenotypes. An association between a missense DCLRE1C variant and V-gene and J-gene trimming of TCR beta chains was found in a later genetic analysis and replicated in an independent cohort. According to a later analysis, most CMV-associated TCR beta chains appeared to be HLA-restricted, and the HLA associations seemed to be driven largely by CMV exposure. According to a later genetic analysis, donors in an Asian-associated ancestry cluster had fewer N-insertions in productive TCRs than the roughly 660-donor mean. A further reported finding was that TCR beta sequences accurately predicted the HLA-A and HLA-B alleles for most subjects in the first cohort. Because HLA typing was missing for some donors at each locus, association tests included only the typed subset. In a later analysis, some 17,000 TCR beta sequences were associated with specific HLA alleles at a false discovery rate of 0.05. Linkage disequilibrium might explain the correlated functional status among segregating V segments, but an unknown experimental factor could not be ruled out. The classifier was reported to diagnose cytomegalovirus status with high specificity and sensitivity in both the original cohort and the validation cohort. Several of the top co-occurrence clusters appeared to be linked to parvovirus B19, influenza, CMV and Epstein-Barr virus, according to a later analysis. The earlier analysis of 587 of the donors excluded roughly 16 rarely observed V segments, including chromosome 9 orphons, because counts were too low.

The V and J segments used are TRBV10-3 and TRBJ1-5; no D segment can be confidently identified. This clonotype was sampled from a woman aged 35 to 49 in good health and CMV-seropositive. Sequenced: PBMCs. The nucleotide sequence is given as TGTGCCATCAGTGATCAGTATAGCAATCAGCCCCAGCATTTT. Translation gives CAISDQYSNQPQHF.